These 19 T cell receptor beta chains share one sample of origin, sequenced in a study of shared clonotypes between healthy human individuals. The protocol was immunoSEQ multiplex PCR, while the TCRdb copy is restricted to in-frame clones and leaves out a portion. This sample has a few million clones, with approximately 92% found just once. Material for sequencing was naive CD4+ T cells sorted from blood. Subset specified: CD45RA+ positively selected. Receptors originate from a man aged 18 to 35 in good health.

This chain uses TRBV29-1 with TRBJ2-1; maybe TRBD2 (5 bases). This CDR3 comprises 17 residues. Germline V gene lookup returns CDR1 SQVTM and CDR2 ANQGSEA. V lost 6 bases and J lost 0, with 21 bases in between. CDR3 sequence: CSVGNARMESSYNEQFF. The CDR3, as DNA: TGCAGCGTCGGGAACGCTAGGATGGAGAGCTCCTACAATGAGCAGTTCTTC.

The chain links TRBV11-2 to TRBJ2-7, with 10 bases identical to TRBD1. The germline V gene encodes CDR1 SGHAT and CDR2 FQNNGV. V was pared by 5 bases and J by 2 bases, with 3 bases of the junction left unmatched. The length of the CDR3 is 14 residues. CDR3 region: CASSRTGGTYEQYF. The DNA of the CDR3 is TGTGCCAGCAGCCGGACAGGGGGAACCTACGAGCAGTACTTC. The variable domain in full, completed from reference TRBV11-2 and TRBJ2-7, reads EAGVAQSPRYKIIEKRQSVAFWCNPISGHATLYWYQQILGQGPKLLIQFQNNGVVDDSQLPKDRFSAERLKGVDSTLKIQPAKLEDSAVYLCASSRTGGTYEQYFGPGTRLTVT.

This chain uses TRBV2 with TRBJ2-7, with D perhaps matching TRBD2 (6 bases). V dropped 8 bases and J dropped 2 bases, with 19 bases sitting between them. Looked up from germline, CDR1 is SNHLY and CDR2 is FYNNEI. This CDR3 contains 15 residues. CDR3 region: CASSLSGLVTYEQYF. The CDR3 DNA reads TGTGCCAGCTCCTTGTCGGGACTCGTTACCTACGAGCAGTACTTC.

This rearrangement joins TRBV7-8 to TRBJ1-6; TRBD1 matches 7 bases. The CDR3 contains 15 residues. Germline CDR1 is SGHVS and CDR2 is FQNEAQ. After removal of 2 bases from V and 9 bases from J, the junction contained 7 bases not matched to a gene. DNA of the CDR3: TGTGCCAGCAGCTTACGCGGACAGGTCGGTTCACCCCTCCACTTT. Translation gives CASSLRGQVGSPLHF.

This rearrangement joins TRBV4-3 to TRBJ2-1, with D possibly being TRBD1 or TRBD2 (5 bases each). V was shortened by 0 bases and J by 4 bases, with 22 bases between the two germline ends. The CDR3 has 19 amino acids. Germline V lookup: CDR1 LGHNA, CDR2 YSLEER. This CDR3 is CASSQELGPVRDRYNEQFF. DNA for the CDR3: TGCGCCAGCAGCCAAGAATTGGGGCCCGTTAGGGACCGTTACAATGAGCAGTTCTTC.

The rearrangement uses TRBV30 and TRBJ2-1; TRBD2 aligns across 12 bases. Looked up from germline, CDR1 is GTSNPN and CDR2 is SVGIG (reference sequence). V lost 5 bases and J lost 7; bases outside the gene matches: 9. This CDR3 has 15 amino acids. The CDR3 coding sequence is TGTGCCTGGGCCCCTAGCGGGGGGGCTTCTAATGAGCAGTTCTTC. Protein sequence: CAWAPSGGASNEQFF.

The CDR3 is CASSVDVFPYEQYF. CDR3 DNA sequence: TGTGCCAGCAGCGTAGATGTATTTCCCTACGAGCAGTACTTC. This chain links TRBV9 with TRBJ2-7; no firm D call. Germline CDR1 SGDLS, CDR2 YYNGEE. V gave up 0 bases and J gave up 2 bases, with 9 bases separating them. The CDR3 has 14 residues. The whole variable domain, filled in from reference TRBV9 and TRBJ2-7, reads DSGVTQTPKHLITATGQRVTLRCSPRSGDLSVYWYQQSLDQGLQFLIQYYNGEERAKGNILERFSAQQFPDLHSELNLSSLELGDSALYFCASSVDVFPYEQYFGPGTRLTVT.

This chain links TRBV5-8 with TRBJ2-3; D tentatively reads TRBD1 or TRBD2 (6 bases each). Trimming left V 2 bases short and J 2 bases short, with 12 bases between. The CDR3 covers 15 residues. Germline-derived CDR1 and CDR2 are SGHTS and YDEGEE. In DNA form, the CDR3 reads TGTGCCAGCAGCTTACTCGGGGGCAACACAGATACGCAGTATTTT. This codes for CASSLLGGNTDTQYF.

This chain joins TRBV19 and TRBJ2-3; no clear D gene. The germline V and J ends were trimmed by 7 bases and 0 bases, with 8 bases remaining between them. From germline, CDR1 is LNHDA and CDR2 SQIVND (reference sequence). CDR3 length: 13 residues. The CDR3 region is CASKFESTDTQYF. The CDR3 DNA sequence: TGTGCCAGTAAATTTGAAAGCACAGATACGCAGTATTTT.

This chain uses TRBV19 with TRBJ1-6, with TRBD1 matching 7 bases. Germline CDR1 LNHDA, CDR2 SQIVND (reference sequence). The length of the CDR3 is 16 residues. Unmatched junction bases numbered 10, after V lost 7 bases and J lost 4 bases. The chain's CDR3 is CASKEGAGMYNSPLHF. CDR3 nucleotide sequence: TGTGCCAGTAAAGAGGGGGCAGGGATGTATAATTCACCCCTCCACTTT.

As for this clone: Other nucleotide sequences in the sample specify the same CDR3. This chain uses TRBV27 with TRBJ1-6; no definite D call. Germline V CDR1 and CDR2: MNHEY, SMNVEV (reference sequence). Trimming left V 2 bases short and J 1 base short, with 6 bases between. The CDR3 consists of 15 residues. This chain's CDR3 is CASSLEGSYNSPLHF. The CDR3 DNA sequence: TGTGCCAGCAGTTTAGAGGGTTCCTATAATTCACCCCTCCACTTT.

Turning to this clone: Other nucleotide sequences from this sample produce the same CDR3. This chain connects TRBV28 to TRBJ2-7; the match to TRBD2 covers 14 bases. CDR3 length: 15 residues. The germline CDR1 and CDR2 sequences are MDHEN and SYDVKM. Unmatched junction bases numbered 3, after V lost 5 bases and J lost 3 bases. DNA of the CDR3: TGTGCCAGCAGTCCGGGGACTAGCGGGAGCTACGAGCAGTACTTC. Protein: CASSPGTSGSYEQYF. The complete variable domain, with remaining parts taken from reference TRBV28 and TRBJ2-7, reads DVKVTQSSRYLVKRTGEKVFLECVQDMDHENMFWYRQDPGLGLRLIYFSYDVKMKEKGDIPEGYSVSREKKERFSLILESASTNQTSMYLCASSPGTSGSYEQYFGPGTRLTVT.

The rearrangement joins TRBV6-6 to TRBJ1-2, with D perhaps matching TRBD1 (6 bases). Trimming removed 6 bases at V and 4 bases at J, with 12 bases between. This CDR3 is built from 13 residues. CDR1 is MNHNY, CDR2 SVGAGI, per germline (reference sequence). The chain's CDR3 is CASSPRDTYGYTF. The CDR3 DNA follows: TGTGCCAGCAGCCCCAGGGACACCTATGGCTACACCTTC.

This clone appeared once. The V call is TRBV28, the J call TRBJ2-1, with D unresolved. CDR1 is MDHEN and CDR2 is SYDVKM in the germline V gene. V dropped 6 bases and J dropped 15 bases, with 12 bases sitting between them. CDR3 length: 10 residues. The CDR3 nucleotides read TGTGCCAGCAGCCCTCCTTTCTCGTTCTTC. This encodes CASSPPFSFF.

The V and J genes are TRBV28 and TRBJ2-2; D gene uncertain. V was shortened by 7 bases and J by 1 base, with 16 bases between the two germline ends. Germline CDR1 reads MDHEN; CDR2 reads SYDVKM. This CDR3 has 16 residues. DNA for the CDR3: TGTGCCAGCACCCATCGTATAGATTGGAACACCGGGGAGCTGTTTTTT. Protein sequence: CASTHRIDWNTGELFF. Combining the CDR3 with reference TRBV28 and TRBJ2-2 gives the whole variable domain DVKVTQSSRYLVKRTGEKVFLECVQDMDHENMFWYRQDPGLGLRLIYFSYDVKMKEKGDIPEGYSVSREKKERFSLILESASTNQTSMYLCASTHRIDWNTGELFFGEGSRLTVL.

The chain carries TRBV30 and TRBJ1-1; D is ambiguous. Germline values: CDR1 GTSNPN, CDR2 SVGIG (reference sequence). V was cut by 3 bases and J by 7 bases, with 15 bases left in between. The CDR3 spans 13 residues. CDR3 region: CAWSLHSIDEAFF. CDR3 sequence (DNA): TGTGCCTGGAGCCTCCATAGCATAGATGAAGCTTTCTTT.

This clone was detected once. The chain combines TRBV28 with TRBJ2-7; 11 nucleotides align to TRBD1. The CDR3 is made up of 16 amino acids. J lost 3 bases, V lost 5 bases, and 9 bases had no gene match. Germline assignment: CDR1 MDHEN and CDR2 SYDVKM. For the CDR3, the DNA is TGTGCCAGCAGTGAGCCAGGGACAGGGGGGCTCTACGAGCAGTACTTC. This encodes CASSEPGTGGLYEQYF.

The count of this clone is one. This rearrangement joins TRBV6-1 to TRBJ1-5, with D maybe TRBD1 (5 bases). From germline, CDR1 is MNHNS and CDR2 SASEGT. CDR3 size: 11 residues. V lost 10 bases and J lost 7, with 11 bases in between. This chain's CDR3 is CATGGTQPQHF. The CDR3 nucleotides are TGTGCCACTGGGGGTACCCAGCCCCAGCATTTT.

The J gene is TRBJ2-5, the V gene TRBV7-6; 8 bases map to TRBD2. The germline CDR1 and CDR2 sequences are SGHVS and FNYEAQ. The CDR3 length is 15 residues. V dropped 5 bases and J dropped 4; count of bases not matched to a gene: 9. CDR3 region: CASSRGSGIRETQYF. CDR3 in DNA: TGTGCCAGCAGCAGGGGTAGCGGGATCCGAGAGACCCAGTACTTC. The full variable domain, rest sourced from reference TRBV7-6 and TRBJ2-5, is GAGVSQSPRYKVTKRGQDVALRCDPISGHVSLYWYRQALGQGPEFLTYFNYEAQQDKSGLPNDRFSAERPEGSISTLTIQRTEQRDSAMYRCASSRGSGIRETQYFGPGTRLLVL.